A single sample gave rise to the 23 T cell receptor beta chains below, sequenced in a study of blood T cell repertoires in COVID-19. Sequencing used immunoSEQ multiplex PCR; TCRdb keeps in-frame clones, though not all of them. The sample shows 250,000 to 300,000 clones, about 90% of them seen only once. Sequenced material: PBMCs or T cells enriched from blood (not recorded which). Every receptor here comes from a woman aged 60 to 75 who had recovered from COVID-19.

The CDR3 nucleotides read TGCGCCAGCAGCCGACAAACCAAGGGACTAGCGGGGATTTCTAGCACAGATACGCAGTATTTT. It encodes CASSRQTKGLAGISSTDTQYF. The chain couples TRBV4-1 to TRBJ2-3; 13 bases map to TRBD2. Unmatched junction bases numbered 16, after V lost 4 bases and J lost 0 bases. The CDR3 loop spans 21 amino acids. Germline V lookup: CDR1 MGHRA, CDR2 YSYEKL.

The J gene is TRBJ1-1, the V gene TRBV9; no definite D call. The V gene's germline CDR1 is SGDLS and CDR2 YYNGEE. V was clipped by 3 bases and J by 3 bases, with 6 bases between them. The CDR3 totals 12 residues. The CDR3: CASSARDTEAFF. DNA of the CDR3: TGTGCCAGCAGCGCGAGGGACACTGAAGCTTTCTTT.

This chain uses TRBV24-1 with TRBJ2-5; D ambiguous. Between the trimmed V and J ends, which lost 3 bases and 5 bases, there was a span of 6 bases. Germline CDR1 reads KGHDR; CDR2 reads SFDVKD. The CDR3 is 12 residues long. For the CDR3, the DNA is TGTGCCACCAGTGATCCTTTGGAGACCCAGTACTTC. Encoded protein: CATSDPLETQYF.

This clone was detected once. V is TRBV7-2 and J is TRBJ1-5; 8 nucleotides agree with TRBD1. The V gene's germline CDR1 is SGHTA and CDR2 FQGNSA. CDR3 length: 15 amino acids. V shed 3 bases, J shed 2 bases, and the junction held 3 bases outside the gene matches. The CDR3 loop is CASSFLTGGNQPQHF. DNA of the CDR3: TGTGCCAGCAGCTTCCTGACAGGGGGCAATCAGCCCCAGCATTTT.

This chain links TRBV4-1 with TRBJ2-6; D is possibly TRBD1 (6 bases). The CDR3 has 16 amino acids. V gave up 3 bases and J gave up 3 bases, with 12 bases separating them. Germline V gene lookup returns CDR1 MGHRA and CDR2 YSYEKL. CDR3 protein: CASSHLQGNGANVLTF. The CDR3 nucleotides are TGCGCCAGCAGCCATTTACAGGGAAATGGGGCCAACGTCCTGACTTTC.

The rearrangement joins TRBV5-1 to TRBJ2-2; 14 nucleotides line up with TRBD2. The CDR3 is 19 amino acids. CDR1 is SGHRS and CDR2 is YFSETQ in the germline V gene. V gave up 4 bases and J gave up 5 bases; unmatched junction bases: 13. The chain's CDR3 is CASSPGTSGGIFSTGELFF. The DNA for the CDR3 is TGCGCCAGCAGCCCAGGGACTAGCGGGGGAATCTTTAGTACCGGGGAGCTGTTTTTT. The variable domain in full, with the rest retrieved from reference TRBV5-1 and TRBJ2-2, is KAGVTQTPRYLIKTRGQQVTLSCSPISGHRSVSWYQQTPGQGLQFLFEYFSETQRNKGNFPGRFSGRQFSNSRSEMNVSTLELGDSALYLCASSPGTSGGIFSTGELFFGEGSRLTVL.

This rearrangement joins TRBV30 to TRBJ1-1; D perhaps matches TRBD1 (5 bases). V was clipped by 0 bases and J by 7 bases, with 18 bases between them. CDR1 and CDR2 from the germline V gene are GTSNPN and SVGIG (reference sequence). The CDR3 has 15 residues. The DNA for the CDR3 is TGTGCCTGGAGTGTAAGGGGAAGAACCAGGGTTGAAGCTTTCTTT. It is translated as CAWSVRGRTRVEAFF.

J is TRBJ2-5 and V is TRBV5-4, with 14 bases identical to TRBD2. Germline CDR1 and CDR2: SGHNT and YYREEE (reference sequence). The CDR3 totals 16 residues. V gave up 2 bases and J gave up 5 bases; unmatched junction bases: 5. The CDR3: CASSFAGTSGSETQYF. As DNA, the CDR3 is TGTGCCAGCAGCTTTGCTGGGACTAGCGGGAGTGAGACCCAGTACTTC.

The genes are TRBV28 and TRBJ1-2; unclear D gene. The CDR3 totals 10 residues. The germline V and J ends were trimmed by 10 bases and 2 bases, with 5 bases remaining between them. Germline V gene data show CDR1 as MDHEN and CDR2 as SYDVKM. CDR3 sequence reads: CAIQNYGYTF. CDR3 coding DNA: TGTGCCATCCAGAACTATGGCTACACCTTC.

This chain links TRBV10-2 with TRBJ2-6, with TRBD1 matching 12 bases. Germline trimming cut 4 bases from V and 0 bases from J; bases unmatched to any gene: 1. CDR1 is WSHSY, CDR2 SAAADI, per germline. This CDR3 contains 17 residues. CDR3 amino acids: CASSGGQGASGANVLTF. CDR3 nucleotide sequence: TGCGCCAGCAGTGGGGGACAGGGGGCCTCTGGGGCCAACGTCCTGACTTTC.

This clone has only one observation. This chain uses TRBV4-1 with TRBJ1-2; 7 bases agree with TRBD1. CDR3 length: 17 residues. V was clipped by 1 base and J by 4 bases; unmatched bases: 12. Germline V CDR1 and CDR2: MGHRA, YSYEKL. Here the CDR3 reads CASSQALDRVRIYGYTF. The DNA of the CDR3 is TGCGCCAGCAGCCAAGCCCTCGACAGGGTTAGGATCTATGGCTACACCTTC.

The chain carries TRBV2 and TRBJ2-7, with 8 nucleotides matching TRBD1. This CDR3 has 14 residues. In germline, CDR1 is SNHLY, CDR2 FYNNEI. Trimming removed 6 bases from V and 6 bases from J; junction bases left unmatched: 10. CDR3 residues: CASSDRTGSSEQYF. The CDR3 region has the DNA TGTGCCAGCAGCGATAGGACAGGGAGCTCCGAGCAGTACTTC.

The chain joins TRBV14 to TRBJ1-2, with 9 bases identical to TRBD1. CDR3 length: 15 residues. Per the germline V gene, CDR1 is SGHDN and CDR2 is FVKESK. Trimming at V came to 5 bases and at J to 1 base, leaving 5 bases not matched to a gene. The CDR3 reads CASSTRDRDNYGYTF. CDR3 in DNA: TGTGCCAGCAGCACCCGGGACAGGGATAACTATGGCTACACCTTC.

The V gene is TRBV5-1, the J gene TRBJ2-1; 7 bases line up with TRBD2. The CDR3 covers 14 residues. Germline-derived CDR1 and CDR2 are SGHRS and YFSETQ. V was clipped by 4 bases and J by 8 bases; unmatched bases: 9. CDR3 nucleotides: TGCGCCAGCAGCGCGAGGTTCGCGGGGGATGAGCAGTTCTTC. Its translation is CASSARFAGDEQFF. Based on the CDR3 plus reference TRBV5-1 and TRBJ2-1, the full variable domain is KAGVTQTPRYLIKTRGQQVTLSCSPISGHRSVSWYQQTPGQGLQFLFEYFSETQRNKGNFPGRFSGRQFSNSRSEMNVSTLELGDSALYLCASSARFAGDEQFFGPGTRLTVL.

V is TRBV28 and J is TRBJ2-7; 8 nucleotides line up with TRBD1. The germline gives CDR1 MDHEN, CDR2 SYDVKM. The CDR3 consists of 15 residues. With V trimmed by 2 bases and J by 7 bases, 10 bases remained unmatched. The CDR3 region has the DNA TGTGCCAGCAGTTTAATGAGGCAGGGGGCTGGGGAGCAGTACTTC. Protein: CASSLMRQGAGEQYF.

V is TRBV30 and J is TRBJ1-6; D unclear. This CDR3 is 14 amino acids long. Per the germline V gene, CDR1 is GTSNPN and CDR2 is SVGIG (reference sequence). Trimming stripped 1 base from V and 10 bases from J, with 14 bases between. CDR3 amino acids: CAWSEPGLNSPLHF. Written as DNA, the CDR3 is TGTGCCTGGAGTGAACCGGGTTTGAACTCACCCCTCCACTTT.

This chain joins TRBV19 and TRBJ2-7; 11 bases match TRBD2. The CDR3 spans 14 residues. Germline CDR1 and CDR2: LNHDA and SQIVND (reference sequence). V lost 4 bases and J lost 3; bases outside the gene matches: 2. CDR3 amino acids: CASSTLAGVYEQYF. DNA for the CDR3: TGTGCCAGTAGTACACTAGCGGGAGTCTACGAGCAGTACTTC.

The genes are TRBV6-5 and TRBJ1-2, with D possibly TRBD1 on 5 matching bases. This CDR3 has 12 amino acids. With 2 bases removed from V and 5 bases from J, the gap between germline ends came to 6 bases. Germline loops: CDR1 MNHEY, CDR2 SVGAGI. The CDR3 spells CASSYGGYGYTF. For the CDR3, the DNA is TGTGCCAGCAGTTACGGGGGGTATGGCTACACCTTC.

The J gene is TRBJ2-7, the V gene TRBV5-5; unclear D gene. Per germline, CDR1 SGHKS and CDR2 YYEKEE (reference sequence). V shed 3 bases and J shed 5 bases, with 12 bases lying between them. The CDR3 covers 13 residues. CDR3 DNA: TGTGCCAGCAGCTCTCGTGCGGCTGACGAGCAGTACTTC. Amino acids: CASSSRAADEQYF. Supplemented by reference TRBV5-5 and TRBJ2-7, the full variable domain reads DAGVTQSPTHLIKTRGQQVTLRCSPISGHKSVSWYQQVLGQGPQFIFQYYEKEERGRGNFPDRFSARQFPNYSSELNVNALLLGDSALYLCASSSRAADEQYFGPGTRLTVT.

This clone was observed once. DNA for the CDR3: TGTGCCAGCAGATCCAACGTTCAGGATACGCAGTATTTT. Its protein product is CASRSNVQDTQYF. This sequence joins TRBV7-2 and TRBJ2-3; D not certain. The germline V and J ends were trimmed by 6 bases and 6 bases, with 13 bases remaining between them. Germline assignment: CDR1 SGHTA and CDR2 FQGNSA. The CDR3 extends over 13 amino acids. Full variable domain (missing parts from reference TRBV7-2 and TRBJ2-3): GAGVSQSPSNKVTEKGKDVELRCDPISGHTALYWYRQSLGQGLEFLIYFQGNSAPDKSGLPSDRFSAERTGGSVSTLTIQRTQQEDSAVYLCASRSNVQDTQYFGPGTRLTVL.

The J gene is TRBJ1-6, the V gene TRBV15, with TRBD1 matching 9 bases. The CDR3 runs 15 residues. Germline-derived CDR1 and CDR2 are LNHNV and YYDKDF (reference sequence). V lost 4 bases, J lost 8 bases, and 6 bases stayed unmatched. The CDR3: CATSTQGQGDSPLHF. The CDR3 coding sequence is TGTGCCACCAGCACCCAGGGACAGGGAGATTCACCCCTCCACTTT.

The V and J genes are TRBV29-1 and TRBJ2-7, with a weak D call TRBD2 (5 bases). Trimming cost V 6 bases and J 0 bases, with 24 bases left between them. The germline V gene encodes CDR1 SQVTM and CDR2 ANQGSEA. This CDR3 comprises 17 residues. DNA of the CDR3: TGCAGCGTAGATCGGGGTAACAGCCTTCCTAACTCCTACGAGCAGTACTTC. Its translation: CSVDRGNSLPNSYEQYF.

The chain is built from TRBV2 and TRBJ2-7; perhaps TRBD1 as D (6 bases). The V gene lost 7 bases and the J gene lost 2 bases, with 12 bases spanning the gap. The CDR3 loop spans 13 amino acids. Germline CDR1 reads SNHLY; CDR2 reads FYNNEI. CDR3 sequence (DNA): TGTGCCAGCAAAGTGGGGACAACCTACGAGCAGTACTTC. Translation gives CASKVGTTYEQYF.